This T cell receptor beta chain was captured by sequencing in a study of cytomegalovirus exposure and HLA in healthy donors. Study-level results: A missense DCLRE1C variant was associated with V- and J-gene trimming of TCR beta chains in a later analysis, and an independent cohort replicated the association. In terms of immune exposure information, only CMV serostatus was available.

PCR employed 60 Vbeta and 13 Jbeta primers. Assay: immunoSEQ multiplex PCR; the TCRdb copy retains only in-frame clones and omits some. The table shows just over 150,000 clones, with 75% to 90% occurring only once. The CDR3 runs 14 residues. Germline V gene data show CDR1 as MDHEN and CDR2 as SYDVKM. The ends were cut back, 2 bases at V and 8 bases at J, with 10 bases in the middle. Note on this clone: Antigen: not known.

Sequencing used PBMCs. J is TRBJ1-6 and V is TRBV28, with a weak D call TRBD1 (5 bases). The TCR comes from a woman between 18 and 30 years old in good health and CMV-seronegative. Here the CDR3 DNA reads TGTGCCAGCAGTTTACCAGGGAAAGATTCACCCCTCCACTTT. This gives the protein CASSLPGKDSPLHF.